This T cell receptor beta chain was identified during a study of beta chain features in type 1 diabetes. Study-wide points: Junctions at VDJ sites from type 1 diabetes patients had fewer insertions and more deletions. Any role of HLA type in TCRB rearrangement remained unresolved here.

This CDR3 region has 12 residues. CDR1 is SEHNR and CDR2 is FQNEAQ in the germline V gene (reference sequence). V shed 5 bases and J shed 3 bases, with 6 bases lying between them. Expressed TCRB transcripts were sequenced after all isolated RNA was converted to cDNA. The read count averaged approximately 3.3 million across naive, central memory and regulatory T cell samples. Sequencing was performed with immunoSEQ multiplex PCR; in TCRdb, only in-frame clones are kept and a portion is missing. Among about 260,000 clones listed, 68% were seen once. With regard to this clone: Its antigen remains unidentified.

Only one heparinised blood draw was taken per donor, and its volume averaged around 110 mL. This chain links TRBV7-9 with TRBJ2-3; D is undetermined. This clonotype originated in a man younger than 40 in good health. Sequences were obtained from naive CD4+ T cells from blood. The CDR3 sequence is CASSRLTDTQYF. The DNA for the CDR3 is TGTGCCAGCAGCCGGTTGACAGATACGCAGTATTTT.